Detailed here is one T cell receptor (beta chain). PCR was performed using 60 Vbeta and 13 Jbeta primers. Clones were read by immunoSEQ multiplex PCR, and TCRdb kept only the in-frame ones, dropping some. The sample lists about 190,000 clones, 84% occurring once. The sample belongs to a study of cytomegalovirus exposure and HLA in healthy donors. About the study: Earlier work reported some 110 million unique TCR beta sequences from 180 million or so T cells.

V gave up 3 bases and J gave up 0 bases, with 5 bases separating them. Germline V gene data show CDR1 as LNHDA and CDR2 as SQIVND (reference sequence). The length of the CDR3 is 14 residues. V is TRBV19 and J is TRBJ1-4; D ambiguous. The clonotype comes from a boy aged 5-17 years in good health and CMV-seronegative. Sequenced material: PBMCs. CDR3 DNA sequence: TGTGCCAGTAGTATGGGAGCAACTAATGAAAAACTGTTTTTT. The encoded protein is CASSMGATNEKLFF.